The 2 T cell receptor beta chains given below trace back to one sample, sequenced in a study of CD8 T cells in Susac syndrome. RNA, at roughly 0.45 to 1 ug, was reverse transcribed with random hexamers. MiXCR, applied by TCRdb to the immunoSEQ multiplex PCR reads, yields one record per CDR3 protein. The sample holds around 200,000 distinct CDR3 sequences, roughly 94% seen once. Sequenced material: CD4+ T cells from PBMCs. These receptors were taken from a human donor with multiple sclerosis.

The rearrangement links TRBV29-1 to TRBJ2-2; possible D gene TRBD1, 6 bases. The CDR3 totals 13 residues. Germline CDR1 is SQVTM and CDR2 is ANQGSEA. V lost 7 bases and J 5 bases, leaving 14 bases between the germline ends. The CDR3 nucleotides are TGCAGCGCCGGGACAAACCCTACCGGGGAGCTGTTTTTT. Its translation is CSAGTNPTGELFF.

The DNA of the CDR3 is TGTGCCTGCAACTGGGGGATAAGTCAGCCCCAGCATTTT. Encoded protein: CACNWGISQPQHF. V usage is TRBV30 and J usage is TRBJ1-5; a weak D match, TRBD1 (5 bases). The V and J ends lost 6 bases and 6 bases respectively, with 15 bases between them. This CDR3 has 13 residues. Germline lookup yields CDR1 GTSNPN and CDR2 SVGIG (reference sequence).